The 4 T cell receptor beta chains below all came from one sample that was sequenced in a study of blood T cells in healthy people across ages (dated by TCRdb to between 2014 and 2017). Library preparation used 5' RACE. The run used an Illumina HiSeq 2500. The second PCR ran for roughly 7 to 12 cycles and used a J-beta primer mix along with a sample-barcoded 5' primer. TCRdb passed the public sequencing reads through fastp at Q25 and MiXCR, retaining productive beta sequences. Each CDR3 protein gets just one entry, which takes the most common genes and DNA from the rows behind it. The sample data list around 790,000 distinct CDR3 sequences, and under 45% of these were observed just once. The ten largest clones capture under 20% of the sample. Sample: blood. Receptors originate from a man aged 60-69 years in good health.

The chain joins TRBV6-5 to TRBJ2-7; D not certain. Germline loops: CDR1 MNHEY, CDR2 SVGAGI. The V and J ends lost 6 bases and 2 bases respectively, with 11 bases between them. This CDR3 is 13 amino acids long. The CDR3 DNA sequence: TGTGCCAGCAGCGACGGAATTCCCTACGAGCAGTACTTC. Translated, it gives CASSDGIPYEQYF.

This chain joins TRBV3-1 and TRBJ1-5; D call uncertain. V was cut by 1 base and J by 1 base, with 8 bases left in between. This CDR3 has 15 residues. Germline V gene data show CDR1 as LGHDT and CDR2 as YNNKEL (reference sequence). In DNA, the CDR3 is TGTGCCAGCAGCCAAGGGTGGAGAAGCAATCAGCCCCAGCATTTT. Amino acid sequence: CASSQGWRSNQPQHF.

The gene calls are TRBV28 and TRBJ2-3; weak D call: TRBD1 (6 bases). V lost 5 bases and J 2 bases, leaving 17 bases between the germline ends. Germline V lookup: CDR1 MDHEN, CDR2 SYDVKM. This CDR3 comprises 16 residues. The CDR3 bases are TGTGCCAGCAGTACACAGGGAGTTCGAGTCACAGATACGCAGTATTTT. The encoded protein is CASSTQGVRVTDTQYF.

The CDR3 region is CASSYGGSETQYF. Written as DNA, the CDR3 is TGTGCCAGCAGTTACGGGGGGTCAGAGACCCAGTACTTC. The V gene is TRBV6-5, the J gene TRBJ2-5; D is perhaps TRBD2 (6 bases). Germline loops: CDR1 MNHEY, CDR2 SVGAGI. The V and J ends lost 2 bases and 4 bases respectively, with 8 bases between them. The CDR3 extends over 13 amino acids.